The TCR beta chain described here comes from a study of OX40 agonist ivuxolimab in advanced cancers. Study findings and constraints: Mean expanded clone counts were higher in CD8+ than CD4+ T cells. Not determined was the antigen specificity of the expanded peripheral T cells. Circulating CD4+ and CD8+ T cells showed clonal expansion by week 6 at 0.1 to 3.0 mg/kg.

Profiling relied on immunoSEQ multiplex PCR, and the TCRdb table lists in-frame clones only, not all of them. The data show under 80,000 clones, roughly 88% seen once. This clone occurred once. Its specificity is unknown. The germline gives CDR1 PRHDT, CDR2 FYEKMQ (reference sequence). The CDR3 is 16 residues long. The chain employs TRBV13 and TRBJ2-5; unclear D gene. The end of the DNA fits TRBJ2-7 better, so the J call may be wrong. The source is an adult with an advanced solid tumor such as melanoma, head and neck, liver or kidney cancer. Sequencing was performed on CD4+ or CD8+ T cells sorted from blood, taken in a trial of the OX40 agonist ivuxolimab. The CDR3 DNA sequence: TGTGCCAGCAGCATAATAGGGTATCTCGGGCCGAACGAGCAGTACTTC. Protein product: CASSIIGYLGPNEQYF.